This TCR beta chain originates from a study of T cell repertoires in cytomegalovirus infection. TCRdb re-called the reads with MiXCR, one entry per CDR3 protein. The sample comprises 100,000 to 150,000 distinct CDR3 sequences, 32% of which are singletons, and 58% rests with the top ten. Trimming removed 8 bases from V and 1 base from J, with 26 bases in between. Germline loops: CDR1 SGHTA, CDR2 FQGNSA. There are 18 residues in the CDR3. This clonotype was seen ten or more times. Its matching antigen is unknown. The J gene is TRBJ1-2, the V gene TRBV7-2; D unclear. The source material was CD8+ T cells from cultured PBMCs, sampled from culture after CMV antigen stimulation. The clonotype originates from a human donor in good health (CMV status not recorded). Some clones in this sample may be carry-over from other donors' samples. The CDR3 here is CASLGFNGLSSDNYGYTF. Here the CDR3 DNA reads TGTGCCAGCCTTGGCTTTAATGGGCTTAGTTCTGATAACTATGGCTACACCTTC.